This passage covers 5 T cell receptor beta chains from one sample sequenced in a study of response to subunit inactivated influenza vaccine. TCRdb itself ran the RT-PCR reads through MiXCR, one entry per CDR3 protein. The table records 450,000 to 600,000 distinct CDR3 sequences, about 15% of them present only once. Here the sequenced sample was CD4+ T cells sorted from PBMCs, taken around 25 months after vaccination. Receptor source: a man aged 45 to 70 who received an inactivated influenza vaccine.

The rearrangement joins TRBV11-2 to TRBJ2-6, with D hard to call. This CDR3 contains 12 residues. Trimming took off 8 bases at V and 2 bases at J, with 4 bases between the two ends. Germline V gene sequence: CDR1 SGHAT, CDR2 FQNNGV. As DNA, the CDR3 is TGTGCCAGCGGGCCTGGGGCCAACGTCCTGACTTTC. Amino acid sequence: CASGPGANVLTF.

In its sample, this clonotype was seen a few times. The chain joins TRBV4-1 to TRBJ2-2; 8 bases map to TRBD2. The CDR3 has 16 residues. The junction had 10 bases not matched to a gene; V was cut back by 1 base and J by 9 bases. Germline values: CDR1 MGHRA, CDR2 YSYEKL. CDR3 protein: CASSQAGGGRTRELFF. The CDR3 DNA sequence: TGCGCCAGCAGCCAAGCTGGCGGGGGGCGGACCCGGGAGCTGTTTTTT.

Ten or more counts support this clonotype. CDR3 amino acids: CSAGQSYEQYF. CDR3 nucleotides: TGCAGCGCCGGACAGTCCTACGAGCAGTACTTC. The chain links TRBV29-1 to TRBJ2-7; possibly TRBD1 for D (6 bases). Looked up from germline, CDR1 is SQVTM and CDR2 is ANQGSEA. Trimming stripped 7 bases from V and 1 base from J, with 8 bases between. The CDR3 covers 11 residues.

V gene TRBV30 combines with J gene TRBJ2-3; 8 bases align to TRBD2. J lost 4 bases, V lost 0 bases, and 6 bases had no gene match. The CDR3 has 15 residues. The germline CDR1 and CDR2 sequences are GTSNPN and SVGIG (reference sequence). The CDR3 protein is CAWSVLAGGPDTQYF. As DNA, the CDR3 is TGTGCCTGGAGTGTTCTAGCGGGTGGCCCAGATACGCAGTATTTT.

The V and J genes are TRBV20-1 and TRBJ2-1, with D unclear. Germline V gene data show CDR1 as DFQATT and CDR2 as SNEGSKA (reference sequence). Deletions cut 6 bases from V and 16 bases from J, with 19 bases between. The CDR3 is made up of 11 amino acids. CDR3 residues: CSAPAPPLGFF. The CDR3 DNA reads TGCAGTGCCCCAGCCCCGCCCCTGGGTTTCTTC.